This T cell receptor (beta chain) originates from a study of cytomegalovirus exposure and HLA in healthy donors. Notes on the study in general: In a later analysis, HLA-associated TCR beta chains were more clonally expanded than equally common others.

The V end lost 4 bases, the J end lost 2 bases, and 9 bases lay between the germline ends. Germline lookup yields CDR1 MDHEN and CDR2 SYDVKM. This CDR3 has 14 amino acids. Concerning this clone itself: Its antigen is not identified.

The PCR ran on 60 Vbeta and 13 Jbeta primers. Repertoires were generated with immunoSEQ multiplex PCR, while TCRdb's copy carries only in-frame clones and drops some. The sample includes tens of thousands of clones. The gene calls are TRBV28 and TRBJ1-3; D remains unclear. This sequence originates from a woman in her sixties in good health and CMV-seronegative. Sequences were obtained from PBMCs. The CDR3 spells CASSSSTPGNTIYF. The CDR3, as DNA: TGTGCCAGCAGTTCCTCCACACCTGGAAACACCATATATTTT.